What follows describes a single T cell receptor beta chain. Its target is not known. This sample is drawn from a study of post-analysis software for immune sequencing data. Sequencing libraries made from TCR beta cDNA carried unique molecular identifiers. TCRdb analysed the PCR reads with MiXCR anew, one entry per CDR3 protein. The table shows a few hundred thousand distinct CDR3 sequences, with approximately 38% occurring only once. Germline-derived CDR1 and CDR2 are SGHRS and YFSETQ. Trimming removed 1 base from V and 1 base from J, with 17 bases in between. CDR3 length: 18 residues. General study findings and limits: Patients had higher frequencies than controls of five TRBV segments, including TRBV5-6, TRBV5-1 and TRBV20-1. When the samples were clustered directly with F measure, those that had been prepared in the same batch showed strong co-clustering.

Input material: blood. The sequence came from a girl aged 5 to 17 with multiple sclerosis. The gene calls are TRBV5-1 and TRBJ2-2; tentatively, D is TRBD2 (5 bases). The CDR3 loop reads CASSLLIRGGLNTGELFF. In nucleotides, the CDR3 is TGCGCCAGCAGCTTGCTTATCCGAGGAGGACTGAACACCGGGGAGCTGTTTTTT.